Described below is a single T cell receptor beta chain sequence and its context. The antigen remains unidentified. Measured with immunoSEQ multiplex PCR; TCRdb has only the in-frame clones, and not every one. Of fewer than 50,000 clones listed, 70% to 85% are singletons. The record originates from a study of vaccination effects on CD4 cells after COVID-19. Study-wide context: Sampling occurred a median 72 days post second dose, range 14 to 241. Overall study results and limits: After vaccination of healthy people, only 1 of 255 vaccine-induced clones cross-reacted with common cold coronaviruses. Late in the post-vaccination period, infection-induced and vaccine-induced clones underwent marked clonal contraction.

Viral peptide pools were used in the ViraFEST assay to expand antigen-specific CD4+ T cells, and sequencing came afterward. Culturing for 10 to 11 days preceded CD4+ T cell isolation. Vaccination of participants consisted of two doses of either the BNT162b2 or mRNA-1273 vaccine. The authors exchanged half the medium for IL-2 medium on days 3 and 7. Germline assignment: CDR1 SNHLY and CDR2 FYNNEI. Trimming took 8 bases from V and 3 from J, leaving 19 bases between them. This CDR3 has 15 amino acids. The sequence was obtained from a human donor who received a COVID-19 vaccine. Some clones in this sample may be carry-over from other donors' samples. This chain links TRBV2 with TRBJ1-2, with D perhaps TRBD1 (5 bases). Sequencing was performed on CD4+ T cells from PBMCs cultured with HCoV-NL63 spike peptides, taken after COVID-19 vaccination. Written as DNA, the CDR3 is TGTGCCAGCCGTCAGGGATTAGTCAGGGACTATGGCTACACCTTC. Translation: CASRQGLVRDYGYTF. Full variable domain (outside the CDR3, taken from reference TRBV2 and TRBJ1-2): EPEVTQTPSHQVTQMGQEVILRCVPISNHLYFYWYRQILGQKVEFLVSFYNNEISEKSEIFDDQFSVERPDGSNFTLKIRSTKLEDSAMYFCASRQGLVRDYGYTFGSGTRLTVV.